This is a list of T cell receptor beta chains from one sample in a study of T cells in Graves' hyperthyroidism and ophthalmopathy. A single record per CDR3 protein comes from TCRdb applying MiXCR to the multiplex PCR reads. The table lists around 620,000 distinct CDR3 sequences, under 60% of them singletons. Sequenced material: peripheral blood or thyroid tissue (not recorded which). All receptors derive from an adult woman with Graves' disease, either hyperthyroidism or ophthalmopathy (not recorded which). The CDR3 runs from the conserved cysteine through the conserved F or W. D genes are given only for firm matches. Rows give clone size only sometimes, using once, few, many, or a class for an expanded clone.

V: TRBV7-3
size: many
J: TRBJ2-7
D: .
DNA: TGTGCCAGCAGCAGACTACCAGGACAGAACTACGAGCAGTACTTC
CDR3: CASSRLPGQNYEQYF

V: TRBV9
size: many
J: TRBJ2-7
D: .
DNA: TGTGCCAGCAGAGAGGGGGAGTCCTCCTACGAGCAGTACTTC
CDR3: CASREGESSYEQYF

V: TRBV12-3/TRBV12-4
size: .
J: TRBJ1-3
D: .
DNA: TGTCCCAGCAGTGCCCGGAACACCATATATTTT
CDR3: CPSSARNTIYF

V: TRBV4-1
size: .
J: TRBJ1-4
D: TRBD1
DNA: TGCGCCAGCAGCCATGCGACAGGGGATGAAAAACTGTTTTTT
CDR3: CASSHATGDEKLFF

V: TRBV7-2
size: .
J: TRBJ1-2
D: TRBD1
DNA: TGTGCCAGCAGCCCAGCCCGACAGGGTGGTGGCTACACCTTC
CDR3: CASSPARQGGGYTF

V: TRBV15
size: .
J: TRBJ2-7
D: TRBD2
DNA: TGTGCCACCAGCCGAGGAAGAGCGGGAGGCCACGAGCAGTACTTC
CDR3: CATSRGRAGGHEQYF

V: TRBV27
size: .
J: TRBJ2-7
D: TRBD2
DNA: TGTGCCAGCAGACACTTGGGGGGGAGAGAGCACGAGCAGTACTTC
CDR3: CASRHLGGREHEQYF

V: TRBV10-3
size: few
J: TRBJ2-3
D: .
DNA: TGTGCCATCTCGACAGGAGACACAGATACGCAGTATTTT
CDR3: CAISTGDTDTQYF

V: TRBV28
size: many
J: TRBJ2-5
D: TRBD1
DNA: TGTGCCAGCAGTTTTCACGACAGGGGAGAGACCCAGTACTTC
CDR3: CASSFHDRGETQYF

V: TRBV7-2
size: .
J: TRBJ2-2
D: .
DNA: TGTGCCAGCAGCTTACCGGATGACGGGGAGCTGTTTTTT
CDR3: CASSLPDDGELFF

V: TRBV15
size: .
J: TRBJ2-7
D: .
DNA: TGTGCCACCAGCAGCGGGGACCCCCTCTCCTACGAGCAGTACTTC
CDR3: CATSSGDPLSYEQYF

V: TRBV20-1
size: .
J: TRBJ2-1
D: .
DNA: TGCAGTGCTAGCGATTGGAATGAGCAGTTCTTC
CDR3: CSASDWNEQFF

V: TRBV29-1
size: .
J: TRBJ1-5
D: .
DNA: TGCAGCGTTGTGGGTACCGGCAATCAGCCCCAGCATTTT
CDR3: CSVVGTGNQPQHF

V: TRBV5-1
size: many
J: TRBJ1-1
D: .
DNA: TGCGCCAGCAGCCCGACTGGGGGAATAACTGAAGCTTTCTTT
CDR3: CASSPTGGITEAFF

V: TRBV19
size: .
J: TRBJ2-7
D: .
DNA: TGTGCCAGTAGTACACAACAGGGCGGCGAGCAGTACTTC
CDR3: CASSTQQGGEQYF

V: TRBV5-1
size: .
J: TRBJ2-5
D: TRBD2
DNA: TGCGCCAGCAGCGAAACCGGGACTATTCAAGAGACCCAGTACTTC
CDR3: CASSETGTIQETQYF

V: TRBV5-1
size: .
J: TRBJ1-5
D: TRBD1
DNA: TGTGCCAGCAGCTTGGAACTAGCGGGACAGGGGCCTAATCAGCCCCAGCATTTT
CDR3: CASSLELAGQGPNQPQHF

V: TRBV20-1
size: .
J: TRBJ1-5
D: .
DNA: TGCAGTGCTATACCACAGGAAAATCAGCCCCAGCATTTT
CDR3: CSAIPQENQPQHF

V: TRBV10-3
size: .
J: TRBJ1-2
D: .
DNA: TGTGCCGTCAGGGGAAGTCTTGGCAAAGCTAACTATGGCTACACCTTC
CDR3: CAVRGSLGKANYGYTF

V: TRBV20-1
size: once
J: TRBJ2-3
D: .
DNA: TGCAGTGCTAACGGCCTAGGGCAGGGCTTGGGAGGTACGCAGTATTTT
CDR3: CSANGLGQGLGGTQYF

V: TRBV7-9
size: .
J: TRBJ1-2
D: .
DNA: TGTGCCAGCACCGATATCTGGGACTATGGCTACACCTTC
CDR3: CASTDIWDYGYTF

V: TRBV10-3
size: .
J: TRBJ1-2
D: .
DNA: TGTGCCATCAGTGCCGGGGGGGCCGCCAACTATGGCTACACCTTC
CDR3: CAISAGGAANYGYTF

V: TRBV2
size: .
J: TRBJ1-1
D: .
DNA: TGTGCCAGCAGTGATGGACCCTCGGACACTGAAGCTTTCTTT
CDR3: CASSDGPSDTEAFF

V: TRBV27
size: once
J: TRBJ2-5
D: .
DNA: TGTGCCAGCAGTTTATCCTGGGACCTGGGGACCCAGTACTTC
CDR3: CASSLSWDLGTQYF

V: TRBV7-2
size: few
J: TRBJ2-1
D: .
DNA: TGTGCCAGCACCCGGGCTAGCGCATACAATGAGCAGTTCTTC
CDR3: CASTRASAYNEQFF

V: TRBV6-1
size: few
J: TRBJ1-4
D: .
DNA: TGTGCCAGCAGTGAAGTCGGTGGGGGTGATAATGAAAAACTGTTTTTT
CDR3: CASSEVGGGDNEKLFF

V: TRBV20-1
size: many
J: TRBJ2-7
D: TRBD2
DNA: TGCAGTGCTAGGAGCAGACTAGCGGGAGGATCGAAAGAGCAGTACTTC
CDR3: CSARSRLAGGSKEQYF

V: TRBV5-1
size: .
J: TRBJ2-2
D: .
DNA: TGCGCCAGCAGCCCGGACATTCACAGGGTCACCGGGGAGCTGTTTTTT
CDR3: CASSPDIHRVTGELFF

V: TRBV6-1
size: .
J: TRBJ2-5
D: .
DNA: TGTGCCAGCAGTCCAAGACCAGAGACCCAGTACTTC
CDR3: CASSPRPETQYF